A single sample gave rise to the 26 T cell receptor beta chains below, sequenced in a study of cytomegalovirus exposure and HLA in healthy donors. 60 Vbeta and 13 Jbeta primers were used in PCR. The method was immunoSEQ multiplex PCR; TCRdb's version includes in-frame clones alone and lacks a portion of them. The table shows around 150,000 clones, with 60% to 85% occurring only once. The material sequenced was PBMCs. The receptors originated from a male donor in good health and CMV-seronegative.

The rearrangement uses TRBV7-9 and TRBJ2-3, with 9 bases fitting TRBD2. This CDR3 is 15 amino acids long. The trim removed 2 bases at V and 4 bases at J, leaving 4 bases unmatched. In germline, CDR1 is SEHNR, CDR2 FQNEAQ (reference sequence). The CDR3 loop reads CASSLPSGNADTQYF. The CDR3 DNA reads TGTGCCAGCAGCTTACCTAGCGGGAACGCAGATACGCAGTATTTT.

This rearrangement joins TRBV27 to TRBJ2-1, with TRBD2 as a possible D gene (5 bases). The CDR3 loop spans 14 amino acids. Trimming took off 0 bases at V and 6 bases at J, with 9 bases between the two ends. Germline CDR1 reads MNHEY; CDR2 reads SMNVEV (reference sequence). The CDR3 nucleotides read TGTGCCAGCAGTTTATCTGGCGGACTCAATGAGCAGTTCTTC. Amino acid sequence: CASSLSGGLNEQFF.

The V and J genes are TRBV9 and TRBJ2-2; 9 nucleotides line up with TRBD2. There are 15 residues in the CDR3. Germline trimming cut 7 bases from V and 7 bases from J; bases unmatched to any gene: 11. In germline, CDR1 is SGDLS, CDR2 YYNGEE. CDR3 residues: CASSIVAGGHGELFF. The CDR3 DNA reads TGTGCCAGCTCAATCGTGGCGGGAGGGCACGGGGAGCTGTTTTTT.

The chain uses TRBV7-3 and TRBJ1-3, with D possibly TRBD1 on 5 matching bases. This CDR3 region has 16 residues. The germline V gene has CDR1 SGHTA and CDR2 FQGTGA. The V gene lost 1 base and the J gene lost 0 bases, with 10 bases spanning the gap. The CDR3 nucleotides read TGTGCCAGCAGCTTAAGCAACAGGTTCTCTGGAAACACCATATATTTT. Protein: CASSLSNRFSGNTIYF.

This chain's CDR3 is CASRINSYSGNTIYF. CDR3 nucleotides: TGTGCCAGCAGAATTAACAGCTACTCTGGAAACACCATATATTTT. The gene calls are TRBV6-5 and TRBJ1-3, with unresolved D. Trimming took off 6 bases at V and 0 bases at J, with 12 bases between the two ends. Germline V lookup: CDR1 MNHEY, CDR2 SVGAGI. The CDR3 is 15 residues long.

The chain carries TRBV30 and TRBJ2-3, with 9 bases matching TRBD2. Germline V gene data show CDR1 as GTSNPN and CDR2 as SVGIG (reference sequence). CDR3 length equals 13 residues. V lost 8 bases, J lost 1 base, and 4 bases stayed unmatched. CDR3 bases: TGTGCCAGAAGGACTAGCGGCACAGATACGCAGTATTTT. It is translated as CARRTSGTDTQYF.

For the CDR3, the DNA is TGTGCCAGCAGTTACGGTCCCCAATATCCAGGGGAGACCCAGTACTTC. Its translation is CASSYGPQYPGETQYF. This sequence joins TRBV6-5 and TRBJ2-5, with TRBD1 as a possible D gene (5 bases). Trimming removed 2 bases from V and 5 bases from J, with 18 bases in between. CDR3 length: 16 amino acids. Per the germline V gene, CDR1 is MNHEY and CDR2 is SVGAGI.

The chain recombines TRBV6-5 with TRBJ1-1; D possibly corresponds to TRBD1 (5 bases). The CDR3 consists of 13 residues. Trimming removed 5 bases at V and 8 bases at J, with 15 bases between. Germline-derived CDR1 and CDR2 are MNHEY and SVGAGI. The DNA for the CDR3 is TGTGCCAGCAGTCCGGCAGGGCCCCGGGAAGCTTTCTTT. Amino acid sequence: CASSPAGPREAFF.

The chain carries TRBV29-1 and TRBJ2-7, with 8 bases that match TRBD1. The germline V gene has CDR1 SQVTM and CDR2 ANQGSEA. V lost 7 bases to trimming and J lost 0 bases; unmatched junction nucleotides: 8. The CDR3 contains 14 residues. CDR3 nucleotides: TGCAGCGCCCGGGGGACAGGCCGCTCCTACGAGCAGTACTTC. As protein: CSARGTGRSYEQYF.

The chain carries TRBV4-1 and TRBJ2-1; 11 bases are shared with TRBD2. Germline lookup yields CDR1 MGHRA and CDR2 YSYEKL. This CDR3 is 18 amino acids long. V shed 2 bases, J shed 3 bases, and the junction held 9 bases outside the gene matches. CDR3 nucleotides: TGCGCCAGCAGCCAATTCGCACAACTAGCGGGAGTCTACAATGAGCAGTTCTTC. This translates into CASSQFAQLAGVYNEQFF.

This clone was recorded only once. This chain joins TRBV5-4 and TRBJ2-2; 7 bases map to TRBD2. Trimming at V came to 0 bases and at J to 6 bases, leaving 5 bases not matched to a gene. CDR1 and CDR2 from the germline V gene are SGHNT and YYREEE (reference sequence). This CDR3 region has 15 residues. The CDR3 DNA sequence: TGTGCCAGCAGCTTGGGTGGGGGAGGGCCCGGGGAGCTGTTTTTT. Its protein product is CASSLGGGGPGELFF.

About this clone: One end of the junction is discordant with germline, which a read error may explain. The gene calls are TRBV7-8 and TRBJ1-1, with D perhaps TRBD1 (6 bases). The germline V gene encodes CDR1 SGHVS and CDR2 FQNEAQ. This CDR3 spans 14 amino acids. CDR3 loop: CAGSLKGGITEAFF. The DNA of the CDR3 is TGTGCCGGCAGTCTTAAGGGGGGGATCACTGAAGCTTTCTTT.

This chain uses TRBV19 with TRBJ2-7, with 8 bases fitting TRBD1. Germline lookup yields CDR1 LNHDA and CDR2 SQIVND (reference sequence). V lost 4 bases and J lost 2; bases outside the gene matches: 4. The length of the CDR3 is 14 residues. The CDR3 loop reads CASSTGQATYEQYF. CDR3 coding DNA: TGTGCCAGTAGTACGGGACAGGCCACCTACGAGCAGTACTTC.

This chain joins TRBV27 and TRBJ1-2; 11 bases are shared with TRBD1. The CDR3 spans 17 residues. J gave up 4 bases and V 1 base, and 8 bases lay outside the gene matches. Germline V gene lookup returns CDR1 MNHEY and CDR2 SMNVEV (reference sequence). The CDR3 loop reads CASSLFGTGGMIYGYTF. In DNA, the CDR3 is TGTGCCAGCAGTTTATTCGGGACAGGGGGGATGATCTATGGCTACACCTTC.

V and J are TRBV2 and TRBJ1-6, with TRBD1 matching over 8 bases. CDR1 and CDR2 from the germline V gene are SNHLY and FYNNEI. The CDR3 is 14 residues long. J was trimmed by 13 bases and V by 8 bases; bases with no gene match: 13. CDR3 loop: CASLATGDGGPLHF. CDR3 in DNA: TGTGCCAGCCTCGCGACAGGGGACGGGGGCCCCCTCCACTTT.

The V and J genes are TRBV7-9 and TRBJ2-7, with 10 bases fitting TRBD2. CDR1 is SEHNR, CDR2 FQNEAQ, per germline (reference sequence). V lost 5 bases, J lost 3 bases, and 7 bases stayed unmatched. This CDR3 contains 15 residues. The CDR3 here is CASSPHSSGSYEQYF. Written as DNA, the CDR3 is TGTGCCAGCAGCCCGCACTCTAGCGGGAGCTACGAGCAGTACTTC.

This clone was picked up a small number of times. The V gene is TRBV2, the J gene TRBJ1-1; the D is unclear. From germline, CDR1 is SNHLY and CDR2 FYNNEI. V lost 3 bases, J lost 0 bases, and 8 bases lay in between. The CDR3 is made up of 14 amino acids. CDR3 DNA: TGTGCCAGCAGTGACGGTTTTATGAACACTGAAGCTTTCTTT. Translated, it gives CASSDGFMNTEAFF.

A single count supports this clone. The chain employs TRBV27 and TRBJ2-7; 9 bases map to TRBD1. The V and J ends lost 4 bases and 0 bases, in that order; junction bases with no gene match: 4. In germline, CDR1 is MNHEY, CDR2 SMNVEV (reference sequence). The CDR3 is 15 residues long. The CDR3 loop is CASSSAGQGSYEQYF. The CDR3 region has the DNA TGTGCCAGCAGTTCAGCGGGACAGGGCTCCTACGAGCAGTACTTC.

The chain couples TRBV10-2 to TRBJ1-2; 11 bases fit TRBD1. Germline CDR1 is WSHSY and CDR2 is SAAADI. The length of the CDR3 is 16 residues. The V and J ends lost 7 bases and 11 bases, in that order; junction bases with no gene match: 18. CDR3 bases: TGCGCCAGCAAATCGGGACAGGGGGTAGCAGGACCCAGATACACCTTC. It is translated as CASKSGQGVAGPRYTF.

The chain employs TRBV7-9 and TRBJ2-3; TRBD2 is a possible D gene (5 bases). CDR3 length: 15 residues. V was clipped by 7 bases and J by 4 bases, with 18 bases between them. The germline CDR1 and CDR2 sequences are SEHNR and FQNEAQ (reference sequence). CDR3 nucleotide sequence: TGTGCCAGCACCGAGGGAGCCGCGGTCCCAGATACGCAGTATTTT. It encodes CASTEGAAVPDTQYF.

V is TRBV14 and J is TRBJ2-7, with D uncertain. This CDR3 comprises 11 residues. Trimming removed 3 bases at V and 4 bases at J, with 4 bases between. Germline loops: CDR1 SGHDN, CDR2 FVKESK. CDR3 residues: CASSQSYEQYF. For the CDR3, the DNA is TGTGCCAGCAGCCAGTCATACGAGCAGTACTTC.

The gene calls are TRBV6-5 and TRBJ1-2, with D possibly being TRBD1 (5 bases). CDR1 and CDR2 from the germline V gene are MNHEY and SVGAGI. The CDR3 covers 15 residues. Trimming removed 5 bases from V and 4 bases from J, with 17 bases in between. The CDR3 protein is CASSRGGARIYGYTF. The CDR3 coding sequence is TGTGCCAGCAGTCGTGGAGGGGCACGGATCTATGGCTACACCTTC.

This clone was detected only a few times. The gene calls are TRBV9 and TRBJ1-5, with 7 positions matching TRBD1. CDR3 length equals 14 residues. Germline CDR1 SGDLS, CDR2 YYNGEE. V shed 4 bases and J 4 bases; nucleotides not matched to a gene: 5. The DNA for the CDR3 is TGTGCCAGCAGCCTCTCGACAGGGAATCAGCCCCAGCATTTT. It encodes CASSLSTGNQPQHF.

The chain has TRBV10-3 and TRBJ1-1; 9 bases map to TRBD1. There are 15 residues in the CDR3. Germline V lookup: CDR1 ENHRY, CDR2 SYGVKD. The J segment lost 4 bases and the V segment lost 4 bases, leaving 7 bases of the junction unmatched. In DNA form, the CDR3 reads TGTGCCATCAGTGTTGACAGGGGGAGCACCACTGAAGCTTTCTTT. It yields the protein CAISVDRGSTTEAFF.

This clone is a singleton in its sample. This sequence joins TRBV7-8 and TRBJ1-3; no clear D. The CDR3 has 19 residues. Deletions cut 5 bases from V and 0 bases from J, with 23 bases between. From germline, CDR1 is SGHVS and CDR2 FQNEAQ. CDR3 amino acids: CASSTRNLQRKSSGNTIYF. The CDR3 coding sequence is TGTGCCAGCAGCACACGGAATCTACAGAGAAAGAGCTCTGGAAACACCATATATTTT.

The chain's CDR3 is CASSPTSETQYF. The CDR3 bases are TGTGCCAGCAGTCCAACATCAGAGACCCAGTACTTC. V is TRBV6-1 and J is TRBJ2-5; D is uncertain. CDR1 is MNHNS, CDR2 SASEGT, per germline. Trimming left V 5 bases short and J 4 bases short, with 8 bases between. This CDR3 has 12 amino acids.